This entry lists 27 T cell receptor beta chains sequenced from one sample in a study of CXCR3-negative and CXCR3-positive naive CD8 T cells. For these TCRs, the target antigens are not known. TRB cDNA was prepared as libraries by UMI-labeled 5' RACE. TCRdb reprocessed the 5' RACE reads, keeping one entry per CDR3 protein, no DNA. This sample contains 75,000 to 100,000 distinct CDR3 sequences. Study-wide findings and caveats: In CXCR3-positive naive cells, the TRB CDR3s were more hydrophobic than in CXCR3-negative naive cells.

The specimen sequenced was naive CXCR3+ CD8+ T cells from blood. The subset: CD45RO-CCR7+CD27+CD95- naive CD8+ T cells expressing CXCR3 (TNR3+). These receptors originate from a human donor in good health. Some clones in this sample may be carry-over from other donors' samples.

The chain's CDR3 is CASSLGPNNEQFF. V gene TRBV7-9 combines with J gene TRBJ2-1. CDR1 and CDR2 (germline): SEHNR, FQNEAQ (reference sequence). The length of the CDR3 is 13 residues.

CDR3: CASSRTLMNTGELFF. The chain has TRBV6-2 or TRBV6-3 and TRBJ2-2; as DNA is missing, the TRBD2 call by TCRdb cannot be tested. The CDR3 totals 15 residues. The V gene's germline CDR1 is MNHEY and CDR2 SVGEGT.

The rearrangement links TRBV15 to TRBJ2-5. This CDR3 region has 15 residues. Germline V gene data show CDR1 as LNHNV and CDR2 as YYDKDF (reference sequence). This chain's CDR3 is CATSRVRLGQETQYF.

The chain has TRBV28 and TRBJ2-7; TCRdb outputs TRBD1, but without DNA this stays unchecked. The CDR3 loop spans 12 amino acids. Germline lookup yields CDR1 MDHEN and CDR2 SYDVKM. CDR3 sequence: CASSLGWDRAYF.

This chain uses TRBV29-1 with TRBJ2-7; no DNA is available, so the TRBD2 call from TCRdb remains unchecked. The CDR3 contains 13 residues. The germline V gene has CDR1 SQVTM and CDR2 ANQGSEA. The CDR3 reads CSVDLSGGYEQYF.

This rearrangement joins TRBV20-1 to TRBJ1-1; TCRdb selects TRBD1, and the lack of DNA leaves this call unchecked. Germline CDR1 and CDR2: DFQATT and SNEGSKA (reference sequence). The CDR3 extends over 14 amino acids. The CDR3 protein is CSARDDPADTEAFF.

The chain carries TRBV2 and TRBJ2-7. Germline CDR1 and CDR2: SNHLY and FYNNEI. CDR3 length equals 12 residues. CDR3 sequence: CASTRISYEQYF.

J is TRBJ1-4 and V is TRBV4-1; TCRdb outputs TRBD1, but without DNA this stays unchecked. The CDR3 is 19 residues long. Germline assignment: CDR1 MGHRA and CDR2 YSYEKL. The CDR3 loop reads CASSHVGQSPLATNEKLFF.

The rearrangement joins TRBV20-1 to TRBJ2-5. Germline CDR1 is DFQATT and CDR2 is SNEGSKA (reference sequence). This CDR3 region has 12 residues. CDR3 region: CSARDSAETQYF.

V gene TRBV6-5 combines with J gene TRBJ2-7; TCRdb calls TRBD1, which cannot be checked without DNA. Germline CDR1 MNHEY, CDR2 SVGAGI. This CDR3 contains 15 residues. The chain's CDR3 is CASSYTGVDPYEQYF.

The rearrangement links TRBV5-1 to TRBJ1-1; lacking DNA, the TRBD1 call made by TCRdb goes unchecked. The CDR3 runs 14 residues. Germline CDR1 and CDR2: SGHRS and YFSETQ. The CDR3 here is CASGTGEESTEAFF.

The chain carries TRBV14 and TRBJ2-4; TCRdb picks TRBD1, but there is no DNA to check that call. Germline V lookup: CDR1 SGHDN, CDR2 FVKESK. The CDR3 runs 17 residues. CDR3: CASSQGHSWGSKNIQYF.

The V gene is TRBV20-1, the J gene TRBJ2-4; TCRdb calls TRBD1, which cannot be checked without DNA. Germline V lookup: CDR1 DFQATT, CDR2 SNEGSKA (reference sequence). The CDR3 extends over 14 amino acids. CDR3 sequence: CSAREGRGKNIQYF.

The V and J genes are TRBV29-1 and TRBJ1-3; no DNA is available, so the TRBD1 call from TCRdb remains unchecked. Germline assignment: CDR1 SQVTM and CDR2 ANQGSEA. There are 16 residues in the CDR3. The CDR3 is CSVEAPGQGYRNTIYF.

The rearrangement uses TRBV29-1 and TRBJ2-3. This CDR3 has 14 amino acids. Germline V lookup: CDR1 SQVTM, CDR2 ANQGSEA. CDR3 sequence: CSVDPMGAADTQYF.

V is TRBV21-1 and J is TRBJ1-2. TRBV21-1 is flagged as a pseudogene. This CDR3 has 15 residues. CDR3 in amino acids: CASSKDRGRYYGYTF.

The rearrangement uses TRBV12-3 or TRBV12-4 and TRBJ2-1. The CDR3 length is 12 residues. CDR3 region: CASSLTTPEQFF.

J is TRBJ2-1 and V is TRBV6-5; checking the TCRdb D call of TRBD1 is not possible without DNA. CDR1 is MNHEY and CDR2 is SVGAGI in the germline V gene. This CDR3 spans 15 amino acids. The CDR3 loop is CASSYGGARVNEQFF.

CDR3 residues: CASSLGGDRDQETQYF. This chain joins TRBV28 and TRBJ2-5; the D call of TRBD1 rests on TCRdb alone, since no DNA is present to check it. The CDR3 has 16 amino acids. Germline CDR1 and CDR2: MDHEN and SYDVKM.

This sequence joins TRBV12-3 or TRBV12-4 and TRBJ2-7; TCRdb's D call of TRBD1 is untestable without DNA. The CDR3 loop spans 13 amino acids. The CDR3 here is CAISRDTIYEQYF.

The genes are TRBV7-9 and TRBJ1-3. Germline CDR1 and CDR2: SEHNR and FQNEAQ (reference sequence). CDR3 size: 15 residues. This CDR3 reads CASSYPLGTGNTIYF.

CDR3: CASSPPAGDTGELFF. V is TRBV12-3 or TRBV12-4 and J is TRBJ2-2; TCRdb proposes TRBD2, but this gene call is untestable without DNA. This CDR3 has 15 residues.

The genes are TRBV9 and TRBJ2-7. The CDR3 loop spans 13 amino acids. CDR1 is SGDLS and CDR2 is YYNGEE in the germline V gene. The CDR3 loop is CASSVEGSDEQYF.

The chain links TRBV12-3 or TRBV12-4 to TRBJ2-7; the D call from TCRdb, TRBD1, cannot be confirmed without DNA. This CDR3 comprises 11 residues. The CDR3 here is CATGTGSKQYF.

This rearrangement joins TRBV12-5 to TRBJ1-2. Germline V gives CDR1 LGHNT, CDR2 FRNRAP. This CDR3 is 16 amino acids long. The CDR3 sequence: CASGLVLDKEDYGYTF.

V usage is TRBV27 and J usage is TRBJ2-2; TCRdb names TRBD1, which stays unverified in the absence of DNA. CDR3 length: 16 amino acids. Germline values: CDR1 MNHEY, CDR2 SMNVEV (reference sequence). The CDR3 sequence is CASSLRGAGISGELFF.

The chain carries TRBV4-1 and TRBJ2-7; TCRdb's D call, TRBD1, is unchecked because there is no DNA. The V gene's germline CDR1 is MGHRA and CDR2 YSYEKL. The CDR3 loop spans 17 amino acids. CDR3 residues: CASSQEETRTRPYEQYF.